Below, one T cell receptor beta chain is given with its context. V lost 5 bases, J lost 6 bases, and 7 bases stayed unmatched. The CDR3 runs to 16 residues. Looked up from germline, CDR1 is ENHRY and CDR2 is SYGVKD. The data were taken from a study of technical replicates of blood from a few donors. Sequenced by immunoSEQ multiplex PCR; TCRdb stores in-frame clones only, minus some. The sample shows tens of thousands of clones, around 93% of them seen only once. Sequencing used T cells isolated from PBMCs. The source of this sequence is a human donor in good health. V usage is TRBV10-3 and J usage is TRBJ2-1; the match to TRBD2 covers 13 bases. The CDR3 DNA sequence: TGTGCCATCAGTCATTTTAGGACTAGCGGGAGCAATGAGCAGTTCTTC. It specifies CAISHFRTSGSNEQFF.